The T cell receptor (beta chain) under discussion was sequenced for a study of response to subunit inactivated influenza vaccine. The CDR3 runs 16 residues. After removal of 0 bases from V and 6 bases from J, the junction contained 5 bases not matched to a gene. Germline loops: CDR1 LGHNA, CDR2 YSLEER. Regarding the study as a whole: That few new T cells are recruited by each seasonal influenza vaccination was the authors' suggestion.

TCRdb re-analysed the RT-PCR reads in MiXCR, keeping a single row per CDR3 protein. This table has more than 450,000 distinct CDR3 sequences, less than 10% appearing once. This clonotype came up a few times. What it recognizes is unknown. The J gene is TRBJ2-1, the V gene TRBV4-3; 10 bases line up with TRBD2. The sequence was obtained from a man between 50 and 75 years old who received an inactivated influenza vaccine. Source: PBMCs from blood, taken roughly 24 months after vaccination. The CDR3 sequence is CASSQDPASGGNEQFF. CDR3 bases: TGCGCCAGCAGCCAAGACCCGGCTAGCGGGGGCAATGAGCAGTTCTTC.